A single sample gave rise to the 26 T cell receptor beta chains below, sequenced in a study of technical replicates of blood from a few donors. Sequenced by immunoSEQ multiplex PCR; TCRdb stores in-frame clones only, minus some. The repertoire holds about 61,000 clones, with about 97% as singletons. The sequenced sample consisted of T cells isolated from PBMCs. The receptors were gathered from a human donor in good health.

The chain carries TRBV7-2 and TRBJ2-1, with TRBD2 as a possible D gene (6 bases). Germline V CDR1 and CDR2: SGHTA, FQGNSA. The V and J ends lost 3 bases and 9 bases respectively, with 21 bases between them. The CDR3 spans 16 residues. The CDR3 bases are TGTGCCAGCAGCTTTTACGGATCATTAGGAGGGAGTGAGCAGTTCTTC. Protein sequence: CASSFYGSLGGSEQFF.

This chain joins TRBV5-1 and TRBJ2-1; 9 bases match TRBD2. The CDR3 consists of 19 residues. Germline CDR1 reads SGHRS; CDR2 reads YFSETQ. J was trimmed by 0 bases and V by 0 bases; bases with no gene match: 10. CDR3 sequence: CASSLAGLAGGSSYNEQFF. The DNA for the CDR3 is TGCGCCAGCAGCTTGGCGGGGTTGGCGGGAGGGAGCTCCTACAATGAGCAGTTCTTC.

The chain uses TRBV2 and TRBJ1-2; D might be TRBD1 (6 bases). Trimming stripped 2 bases from V and 3 bases from J, with 10 bases between. There are 14 residues in the CDR3. In germline, CDR1 is SNHLY, CDR2 FYNNEI. The CDR3 loop reads CASSEKGGYYGYTF. CDR3 in DNA: TGTGCCAGCAGTGAAAAGGGGGGGTACTATGGCTACACCTTC.

The CDR3 is CASSVRQGDEKLFF. For the CDR3, the DNA is TGTGCCAGCAGCGTCCGACAGGGGGATGAAAAACTGTTTTTT. This chain connects TRBV9 to TRBJ1-4; TRBD1 matches at 9 bases. Per germline, CDR1 SGDLS and CDR2 YYNGEE. After removal of 2 bases from V and 6 bases from J, the junction contained 2 bases not matched to a gene. The CDR3 consists of 14 residues.

The chain carries TRBV2 and TRBJ2-3; TRBD2 matches at 10 bases. J gave up 6 bases and V 7 bases, and 10 bases lay outside the gene matches. Per germline, CDR1 SNHLY and CDR2 FYNNEI. CDR3 length: 15 residues. CDR3 protein: CASILGLATRDTQYF. CDR3 nucleotides: TGTGCCAGCATCCTGGGACTAGCGACAAGGGATACGCAGTATTTT. The whole variable domain, remainder taken from reference TRBV2 and TRBJ2-3, is EPEVTQTPSHQVTQMGQEVILRCVPISNHLYFYWYRQILGQKVEFLVSFYNNEISEKSEIFDDQFSVERPDGSNFTLKIRSTKLEDSAMYFCASILGLATRDTQYFGPGTRLTVL.

This clone was recorded once. The CDR3 protein is CASSIPSGIQETQYF. Here the CDR3 DNA reads TGTGCCAGTAGTATTCCTAGCGGAATCCAAGAGACCCAGTACTTC. The chain links TRBV19 to TRBJ2-5; 7 nucleotides align to TRBD2. The CDR3 extends over 15 amino acids. Germline V gives CDR1 LNHDA, CDR2 SQIVND (reference sequence). Unmatched junction bases numbered 5, after V lost 3 bases and J lost 1 base.

This sequence joins TRBV5-1 and TRBJ2-3; possibly TRBD2 for D (6 bases). Trimming shortened V by 4 bases and J by 4 bases, and 10 bases separated the two germline ends. Germline-derived CDR1 and CDR2 are SGHRS and YFSETQ. This CDR3 region has 13 residues. CDR3: CASSPPGADTQYF. As DNA, the CDR3 is TGCGCCAGCAGCCCCCCGGGGGCAGATACGCAGTATTTT.

V usage is TRBV29-1 and J usage is TRBJ1-2, with TRBD1 matching 7 bases. Germline V gene lookup returns CDR1 SQVTM and CDR2 ANQGSEA. CDR3 length: 13 residues. Trimming removed 2 bases from V and 3 bases from J; junction bases left unmatched: 3. The CDR3 sequence: CSVERGPYYGYTF. The CDR3 DNA sequence: TGCAGCGTTGAAAGGGGGCCCTACTATGGCTACACCTTC.

This rearrangement joins TRBV5-6 to TRBJ2-7, with 12 bases that match TRBD1. Germline V gives CDR1 SGHDT, CDR2 YYEEEE. The CDR3 runs 15 residues. V shed 4 bases and J 5 bases; nucleotides not matched to a gene: 7. For the CDR3, the DNA is TGTGCCAGCAGCCTCAGCGGGACAGGGGGCCACGAGCAGTACTTC. Its translation is CASSLSGTGGHEQYF.

The V and J genes are TRBV28 and TRBJ2-3, with 12 bases lining up with TRBD2. V was clipped by 4 bases and J by 4 bases; unmatched bases: 3. Per germline, CDR1 MDHEN and CDR2 SYDVKM. The length of the CDR3 is 15 residues. CDR3 nucleotides: TGTGCCAGCAGTTCGCTAGCGGGGGGGGCAGATACGCAGTATTTT. Its protein is CASSSLAGGADTQYF.

The V call is TRBV11-2, the J call TRBJ2-2; the D gene is possibly TRBD2 (5 bases). Per germline, CDR1 SGHAT and CDR2 FQNNGV. The CDR3 covers 13 residues. V was clipped by 4 bases and J by 5 bases, with 8 bases between them. CDR3 sequence: CASSSLATGELFF. The CDR3, as DNA: TGTGCCAGCAGCTCGTTAGCGACCGGGGAGCTGTTTTTT.

This chain links TRBV6-5 with TRBJ1-2; TRBD1 matches 8 bases. Germline V gives CDR1 MNHEY, CDR2 SVGAGI. V gave up 8 bases and J gave up 5 bases; unmatched junction bases: 13. The CDR3 sequence is 15 residues long. The CDR3 loop is CASYRAGGGRYGYTF. CDR3 DNA sequence: TGTGCCAGCTATCGAGCAGGGGGCGGGAGATATGGCTACACCTTC.

This chain joins TRBV6-4 and TRBJ2-1, with a weak D call TRBD1 (5 bases). Germline CDR1 reads MRHNA; CDR2 reads SNTAGT. This CDR3 has 16 amino acids. V was shortened by 5 bases and J by 0 bases, with 14 bases between the two germline ends. The CDR3 DNA reads as TGTGCCAGCAGTCAGGGATGGGCCAGCTCCTACAATGAGCAGTTCTTC. This codes for CASSQGWASSYNEQFF.

V gene TRBV6-5 combines with J gene TRBJ1-1, with a weak D call TRBD1 (5 bases). Germline values: CDR1 MNHEY, CDR2 SVGAGI. The CDR3 is made up of 15 amino acids. V was pared by 6 bases and J by 3 bases, with 17 bases between. The chain's CDR3 is CASSYLSRAYTEAFF. The CDR3 nucleotides are TGTGCCAGCAGCTACCTCAGCAGGGCCTACACTGAAGCTTTCTTT.

This rearrangement joins TRBV28 to TRBJ2-1, with a weak D call TRBD2 (6 bases). The CDR3 runs to 15 residues. The V end was cut by 8 bases, the J end by 13 bases, with 27 bases between. Per the germline V gene, CDR1 is MDHEN and CDR2 is SYDVKM. The CDR3, as DNA: TGTGCCAGCCACGAAACTCCCGGGGGACTCCGTTCCCAGTTCTTC. Amino acids: CASHETPGGLRSQFF.

This sequence joins TRBV7-2 and TRBJ2-2; D is perhaps TRBD1 (6 bases). The CDR3 is 14 residues long. V shed 6 bases and J shed 6 bases, with 14 bases lying between them. The germline CDR1 and CDR2 sequences are SGHTA and FQGNSA. The CDR3: CASSISAGAGELFF. As DNA, the CDR3 is TGTGCCAGCAGTATAAGCGCAGGGGCCGGGGAGCTGTTTTTT.

The CDR3 is CASNPGGNQETQYF. The CDR3, as DNA: TGCGCCAGCAACCCAGGGGGTAACCAAGAGACCCAGTACTTC. This rearrangement joins TRBV5-1 to TRBJ2-5; 7 bases map to TRBD1. The V gene end was trimmed by 6 bases and the J gene end by 0 bases; junction bases not matched to a gene: 5. The germline gives CDR1 SGHRS, CDR2 YFSETQ. CDR3 length: 14 residues.

The chain has TRBV5-1 and TRBJ1-2; 7 nucleotides align to TRBD1. Germline-derived CDR1 and CDR2 are SGHRS and YFSETQ. The CDR3 has 17 amino acids. V dropped 3 bases and J dropped 4; count of bases not matched to a gene: 15. CDR3 in DNA: TGCGCCAGCAGCTGGACCCCCGGAGAGGGGGCACTCTATGGCTACACCTTC. Residues: CASSWTPGEGALYGYTF.

The genes are TRBV12-5 and TRBJ2-7; maybe TRBD1 (6 bases). The germline V and J ends were trimmed by 7 bases and 3 bases, with 16 bases remaining between them. The CDR3 spans 14 residues. The germline CDR1 and CDR2 sequences are LGHNT and FRNRAP. The CDR3 region has the DNA TGTGCTAGTGCCCGGACAGAGCTATACTACGAGCAGTACTTC. Its translation: CASARTELYYEQYF.

The V gene is TRBV7-3, the J gene TRBJ1-2; the match to TRBD1 covers 8 bases. CDR1 is SGHTA, CDR2 FQGTGA, per germline. This CDR3 spans 12 amino acids. Trimming cost V 4 bases and J 10 bases; bases outside gene matches: 5. The CDR3: CASSSDRDDYTF. The CDR3 nucleotides are TGTGCCAGCAGCTCGGACAGGGACGACTACACCTTC.

The chain is built from TRBV2 and TRBJ2-5; TRBD2 matches 11 bases. This CDR3 region has 15 residues. CDR1 is SNHLY, CDR2 FYNNEI, per germline. After removal of 8 bases from V and 5 bases from J, the junction contained 10 bases not matched to a gene. The DNA for the CDR3 is TGTGCCAGCCGGACTAGCGGGTCATTCGAGGAGACCCAGTACTTC. The encoded protein is CASRTSGSFEETQYF.

Remarks on this clone: This same CDR3 is encoded by further DNA sequences in the sample. The DNA of the CDR3 is TGCGCCAGCAGCGAGGGACTAGCGGGGGACAATGAGCAGTTCTTC. Protein sequence: CASSEGLAGDNEQFF. This chain joins TRBV5-1 and TRBJ2-1; 14 nucleotides match TRBD2. The CDR3 extends over 15 amino acids. With V trimmed by 4 bases and J by 5 bases, 2 bases remained unmatched. Per germline, CDR1 SGHRS and CDR2 YFSETQ.

This chain connects TRBV7-9 to TRBJ1-2; 8 nucleotides match TRBD1. This CDR3 comprises 15 residues. Germline values: CDR1 SEHNR, CDR2 FQNEAQ (reference sequence). The junction had 5 bases not matched to a gene; V was cut back by 1 base and J by 4 bases. CDR3 residues: CASSLGDRPLYGYTF. CDR3 nucleotide sequence: TGTGCCAGCAGCTTAGGGGACAGGCCCCTCTATGGCTACACCTTC.

The chain links TRBV6-1 to TRBJ1-1, with D uncertain. Germline assignment: CDR1 MNHNS and CDR2 SASEGT. This CDR3 is built from 14 residues. The V end was cut by 2 bases, the J end by 0 bases, with 7 bases between. The CDR3 sequence: CASSEPEMNTEAFF. The CDR3 region has the DNA TGTGCCAGCAGTGAACCCGAGATGAACACTGAAGCTTTCTTT.

This rearrangement joins TRBV5-1 to TRBJ2-5, with a tentative D call TRBD2 (6 bases). The V end lost 6 bases, the J end lost 1 base, and 13 bases lay between the germline ends. CDR1 SGHRS and CDR2 YFSETQ come from the germline V gene. The CDR3 spans 14 residues. The CDR3 reads CASNPGSTQETQYF. CDR3 bases: TGCGCCAGCAACCCCGGGAGCACCCAAGAGACCCAGTACTTC.

The rearrangement joins TRBV13 to TRBJ2-3; D ambiguous. CDR1 is PRHDT, CDR2 FYEKMQ, per germline (reference sequence). The CDR3 length is 14 residues. The V and J ends lost 5 bases and 4 bases respectively, with 13 bases between them. As DNA, the CDR3 is TGTGCCAGCAGCCCTGGGCAGTTGGCAGATACGCAGTATTTT. Translated, it gives CASSPGQLADTQYF.